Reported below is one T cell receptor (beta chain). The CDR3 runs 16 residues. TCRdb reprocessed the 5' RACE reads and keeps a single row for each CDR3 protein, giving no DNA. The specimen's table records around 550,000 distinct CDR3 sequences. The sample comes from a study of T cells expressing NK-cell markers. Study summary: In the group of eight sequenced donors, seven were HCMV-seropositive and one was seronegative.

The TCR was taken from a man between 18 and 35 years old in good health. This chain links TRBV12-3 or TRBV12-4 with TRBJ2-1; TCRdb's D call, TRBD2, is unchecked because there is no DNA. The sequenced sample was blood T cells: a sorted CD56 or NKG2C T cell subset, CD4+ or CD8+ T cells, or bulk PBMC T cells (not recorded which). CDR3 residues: CASSFRGGIVPNEQFF.